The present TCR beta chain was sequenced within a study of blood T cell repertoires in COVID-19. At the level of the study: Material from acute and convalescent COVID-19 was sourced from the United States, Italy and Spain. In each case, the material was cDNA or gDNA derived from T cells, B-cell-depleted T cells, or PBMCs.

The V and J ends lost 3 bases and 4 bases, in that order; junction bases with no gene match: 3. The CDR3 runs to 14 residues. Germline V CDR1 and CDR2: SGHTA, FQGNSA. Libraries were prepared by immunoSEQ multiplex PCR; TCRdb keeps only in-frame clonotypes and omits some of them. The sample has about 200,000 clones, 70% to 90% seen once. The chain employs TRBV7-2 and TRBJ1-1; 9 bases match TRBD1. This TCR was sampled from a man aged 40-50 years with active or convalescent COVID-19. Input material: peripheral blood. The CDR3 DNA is TGTGCCAGCAGCTTCACAGGGGGCGTCACTGAAGCTTTCTTT. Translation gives CASSFTGGVTEAFF.